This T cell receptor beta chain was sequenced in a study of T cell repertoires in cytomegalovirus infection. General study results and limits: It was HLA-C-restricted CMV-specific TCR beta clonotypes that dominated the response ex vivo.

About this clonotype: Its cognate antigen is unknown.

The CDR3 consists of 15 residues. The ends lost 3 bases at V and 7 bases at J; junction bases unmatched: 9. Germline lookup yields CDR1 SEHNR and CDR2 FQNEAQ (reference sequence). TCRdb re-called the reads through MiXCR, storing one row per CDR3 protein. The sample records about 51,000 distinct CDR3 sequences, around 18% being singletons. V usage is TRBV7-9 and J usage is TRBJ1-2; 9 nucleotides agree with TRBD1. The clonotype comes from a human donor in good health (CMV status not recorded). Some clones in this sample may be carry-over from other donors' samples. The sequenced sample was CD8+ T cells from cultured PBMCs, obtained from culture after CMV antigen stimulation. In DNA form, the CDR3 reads TGTGCCAGCAGCTTGGGGCCGGGACAGGGTAGTGGCTACACCTTC. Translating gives CASSLGPGQGSGYTF.